This entry lists 9 T cell receptor beta chains sequenced from one sample in a study of blood T cell repertoires in COVID-19. Data came from immunoSEQ multiplex PCR; TCRdb stores just in-frame clones and leaves some out. The sample has some 250,000 clones, roughly 86% seen once. Sequenced sample: peripheral blood. The receptors were sampled from a woman aged 55-70 years with COVID-19, enrolled during active disease.

The chain recombines TRBV6-5 with TRBJ2-7, with 9 bases aligning to TRBD1. V shed 8 bases and J 7 bases; nucleotides not matched to a gene: 9. Germline V gene data show CDR1 as MNHEY and CDR2 as SVGAGI. The CDR3 has 13 residues. CDR3 in amino acids: CASGRDRDGEQYF. In DNA, the CDR3 is TGTGCCAGCGGCCGGGACAGGGATGGGGAGCAGTACTTC.

This clone was detected only once. The chain links TRBV19 to TRBJ1-2, with no clear D. Germline V gene sequence: CDR1 LNHDA, CDR2 SQIVND (reference sequence). The CDR3 consists of 13 residues. V was clipped by 7 bases and J by 4 bases, with 13 bases between them. CDR3 residues: CASTVGLPYGYTF. The CDR3 coding sequence is TGTGCCAGTACCGTCGGACTTCCCTATGGCTACACCTTC. The full variable domain, rest sourced from reference TRBV19 and TRBJ1-2, is DGGITQSPKYLFRKEGQNVTLSCEQNLNHDAMYWYRQDPGQGLRLIYYSQIVNDFQKGDIAEGYSVSREKKESFPLTVTSAQKNPTAFYLCASTVGLPYGYTFGSGTRLTVV.

This clone has a single count. The J gene is TRBJ2-1, the V gene TRBV11-2; TRBD2 matches 12 bases. CDR3 length equals 19 residues. Germline V lookup: CDR1 SGHAT, CDR2 FQNNGV. V was clipped by 5 bases and J by 0 bases; unmatched bases: 11. The CDR3 is CASSHTSGRPSSSYNEQFF. In DNA, the CDR3 is TGTGCCAGCAGCCATACTAGCGGGAGGCCTTCTAGCTCCTACAATGAGCAGTTCTTC.

The chain recombines TRBV7-2 with TRBJ1-2, with a weak D call TRBD1 (6 bases). Trimming cost V 4 bases and J 5 bases, with 20 bases left between them. CDR1 is SGHTA and CDR2 is FQGNSA in the germline V gene. The CDR3 extends over 16 amino acids. CDR3: CASSYSPGQDFYGYTF. As DNA, the CDR3 is TGTGCCAGCAGCTACAGTCCGGGACAAGACTTTTATGGCTACACCTTC.

The chain combines TRBV5-4 with TRBJ1-2; TRBD1 matches at 7 bases. Germline V gene data show CDR1 as SGHNT and CDR2 as YYREEE (reference sequence). The CDR3 sequence is 12 residues long. The V and J ends lost 0 bases and 8 bases, in that order; junction bases with no gene match: 1. CDR3 region: CASSLAGGGYTF. CDR3 in DNA: TGTGCCAGCAGCTTGGCAGGGGGAGGCTACACCTTC.

This chain joins TRBV7-9 and TRBJ1-3, with D hard to call. V dropped 3 bases and J dropped 0 bases, with 12 bases sitting between them. CDR3 size: 16 residues. Germline V gene sequence: CDR1 SEHNR, CDR2 FQNEAQ (reference sequence). The CDR3 sequence: CASSFPGRNSGNTIYF. In DNA form, the CDR3 reads TGTGCCAGCAGCTTCCCCGGCAGGAACTCTGGAAACACCATATATTTT.

V is TRBV9 and J is TRBJ1-2, with 7 bases identical to TRBD1. This CDR3 is built from 15 residues. Per germline, CDR1 SGDLS and CDR2 YYNGEE. With 6 bases clipped from V and 7 bases from J, the junction kept 15 bases outside the gene matches. CDR3 loop: CASNPLTGVFGGYTF. The CDR3 nucleotides read TGTGCCAGCAATCCCCTTACAGGGGTATTCGGTGGCTACACCTTC.

The rearrangement links TRBV18 to TRBJ2-7; 7 bases align to TRBD1. J was trimmed by 3 bases and V by 5 bases; bases with no gene match: 7. The CDR3 covers 14 residues. Germline V CDR1 and CDR2: KGHSH, LQKENI. CDR3: CASSRQGTDYEQYF. Here the CDR3 DNA reads TGTGCCAGCTCAAGACAGGGCACTGACTACGAGCAGTACTTC.

This sequence joins TRBV6-5 and TRBJ1-4, with 10 nucleotides matching TRBD1. The CDR3 is 13 residues long. CDR1 and CDR2 (germline): MNHEY, SVGAGI. V was clipped by 6 bases and J by 8 bases; unmatched bases: 3. In DNA form, the CDR3 reads TGTGCCAGCAGGGACAGGGGGAGGGAAAAACTGTTTTTT. It is translated as CASRDRGREKLFF.